One sample yielded the 18 T cell receptor beta chains listed below, sequenced in a study of blood T cell repertoires in COVID-19. Profiling relied on immunoSEQ multiplex PCR, and the TCRdb table lists in-frame clones only, not all of them. The sample records roughly 130,000 clones, about 89% being singletons. The source material was peripheral blood. All receptors come from an older woman with acute or convalescent COVID-19.

The chain links TRBV11-1 to TRBJ2-5; 7 bases fit TRBD1. The CDR3 contains 16 residues. J was trimmed by 0 bases and V by 1 base; bases with no gene match: 5. Germline values: CDR1 SGHAT, CDR2 FQDESV (reference sequence). The CDR3: CASSLGNRGNQETQYF. DNA for the CDR3: TGTGCCAGCAGCTTAGGCAACAGGGGCAACCAAGAGACCCAGTACTTC. The full variable domain, in which reference TRBV11-1 and TRBJ2-5 provide the parts outside the CDR3, is EAEVAQSPRYKITEKSQAVAFWCDPISGHATLYWYRQILGQGPELLVQFQDESVVDDSQLPKDRFSAERLKGVDSTLKIQPAELGDSAMYLCASSLGNRGNQETQYFGPGTRLLVL.

V is TRBV25-1 and J is TRBJ1-4; TRBD1 agrees at 10 bases. The V and J ends lost 7 bases and 7 bases, in that order; junction bases with no gene match: 6. The CDR3 has 14 residues. Germline CDR1 reads MGHDK; CDR2 reads SYGVNS. DNA of the CDR3: TGTGCCAGCAAGCAGACAGGGGGCTTTGAAAAACTGTTTTTT. It codes for CASKQTGGFEKLFF.

About this clone itself: This specimen includes other DNA sequences encoding the same CDR3. The rearrangement links TRBV5-1 to TRBJ2-1; a weak D match, TRBD2 (5 bases). Trimming pared 0 bases from V and 0 bases from J, leaving 7 bases between. Germline lookup yields CDR1 SGHRS and CDR2 YFSETQ. The CDR3 sequence is 15 residues long. The CDR3 spells CASSLGGGSYNEQFF. CDR3 bases: TGCGCCAGCAGCTTGGGTGGAGGCTCCTACAATGAGCAGTTCTTC.

The chain uses TRBV9 and TRBJ2-1, with a tentative D call TRBD2 (6 bases). The CDR3 runs to 16 residues. V was clipped by 3 bases and J by 1 base, with 14 bases between them. Germline V gene lookup returns CDR1 SGDLS and CDR2 YYNGEE. CDR3 protein: CASSAAGLGSYNEQFF. The CDR3 DNA reads TGTGCCAGCAGCGCCGCGGGGCTTGGGTCCTACAATGAGCAGTTCTTC.

The V and J genes are TRBV19 and TRBJ2-3; D gene uncertain. V was clipped by 7 bases and J by 6 bases, with 8 bases between them. The germline V gene has CDR1 LNHDA and CDR2 SQIVND (reference sequence). CDR3 length equals 11 residues. The DNA of the CDR3 is TGTGCCAGTACGTGGCGGGATACGCAGTATTTT. As protein: CASTWRDTQYF.

CDR3 protein: CSVVSSEAFF. CDR3 bases: TGCAGCGTTGTTAGTTCTGAAGCTTTCTTT. The rearrangement joins TRBV29-1 to TRBJ1-1; D not resolved. V gave up 4 bases and J gave up 6 bases, with 6 bases separating them. The CDR3 totals 10 residues. Germline CDR1 is SQVTM and CDR2 is ANQGSEA.

The genes are TRBV12-5 and TRBJ1-6; TRBD1 might be the D (6 bases). In germline, CDR1 is LGHNT, CDR2 FRNRAP. The CDR3 is 14 amino acids. V dropped 1 base and J dropped 10 bases, with 11 bases sitting between them. CDR3 sequence: CASGLEGVGSPLHF. The CDR3 coding sequence is TGTGCTAGTGGTTTGGAGGGGGTTGGATCACCCCTCCACTTT.

This clone was seen only once. The chain couples TRBV30 to TRBJ2-2; no firm D call. Germline V CDR1 and CDR2: GTSNPN, SVGIG (reference sequence). V shed 2 bases and J shed 12 bases, with 10 bases lying between them. CDR3 length equals 11 residues. DNA of the CDR3: TGTGCCTGGAGTAGCATAGAAAAGCTGTTTTTT. Translating gives CAWSSIEKLFF.

CDR3 coding DNA: TGTGCCAGCAGCCAGAGCCGGGACTTACTTTACGAGCAGTACTTC. Residues: CASSQSRDLLYEQYF. This chain connects TRBV3-1 (or the pseudogene TRBV3-2) to TRBJ2-7, with D possibly TRBD2 on 6 matching bases. The CDR3 runs to 15 residues. V shed 3 bases and J shed 4 bases, with 16 bases lying between them. Germline V gene lookup returns CDR1 LGHDT and CDR2 YNNKEL (reference sequence).

This clone has only one observation. This chain uses TRBV29-1 with TRBJ1-1; 10 positions agree with TRBD1. The V and J ends lost 7 bases and 4 bases, in that order; junction bases with no gene match: 6. Looked up from germline, CDR1 is SQVTM and CDR2 is ANQGSEA. The CDR3 is 13 amino acids. CDR3 sequence reads: CSADRGQGTEAFF. CDR3 DNA: TGCAGCGCCGACAGGGGGCAGGGCACTGAAGCTTTCTTT. The complete variable domain, with remaining parts taken from reference TRBV29-1 and TRBJ1-1, reads SAVISQKPSRDICQRGTSLTIQCQVDSQVTMMFWYRQQPGQSLTLIATANQGSEATYESGFVIDKFPISRPNLTFSTLTVSNMSPEDSSIYLCSADRGQGTEAFFGQGTRLTVV.

This clone appeared a few times. The J gene is TRBJ1-2, the V gene TRBV27, with 7 bases matching TRBD1. This CDR3 spans 13 amino acids. Germline V CDR1 and CDR2: MNHEY, SMNVEV (reference sequence). The trim removed 5 bases at V and 4 bases at J, leaving 4 bases unmatched. CDR3 sequence reads: CASSLDRSYGYTF. The CDR3 bases are TGTGCCAGCAGTCTGGACAGGTCCTATGGCTACACCTTC.

A single count supports this clone. CDR3 nucleotides: TGTGCCAGCTCACCGCTTATGCGGACAGGGAAAAGGCTCGCGAACACCGGGGAGCTGTTTTTT. It is translated as CASSPLMRTGKRLANTGELFF. This rearrangement joins TRBV18 to TRBJ2-2, with 8 bases fitting TRBD1. This CDR3 is built from 21 residues. After removal of 3 bases from V and 0 bases from J, the junction contained 18 bases not matched to a gene. Germline V CDR1 and CDR2: KGHSH, LQKENI.

This chain connects TRBV6-5 to TRBJ2-5, with a possible D match to TRBD2 (5 bases). Germline V CDR1 and CDR2: MNHEY, SVGAGI. This CDR3 is 14 amino acids long. V lost 5 bases and J 4 bases, leaving 14 bases between the germline ends. The CDR3 region has the DNA TGTGCCAGCAGTCCCTCTAGCTTAGGAGAGACCCAGTACTTC. Translated, it gives CASSPSSLGETQYF.

The chain joins TRBV4-1 to TRBJ1-5; D call uncertain. Trimming took 4 bases from V and 0 from J, leaving 13 bases between them. This CDR3 contains 16 residues. Germline-derived CDR1 and CDR2 are MGHRA and YSYEKL. The CDR3 is CASSPRQYDSNQPQHF. CDR3 sequence (DNA): TGCGCCAGCAGCCCTCGCCAGTACGATAGCAATCAGCCCCAGCATTTT.

The rearrangement uses TRBV27 and TRBJ2-7, with 11 bases lining up with TRBD1. There are 14 residues in the CDR3. V trimming: 4 bases; J trimming: 5 bases; junction bases outside the gene matches: 4. Germline loops: CDR1 MNHEY, CDR2 SMNVEV (reference sequence). The CDR3 nucleotides are TGTGCCAGCAGTTCGGACAGGGGGCAAGACGAGCAGTACTTC. Translated: CASSSDRGQDEQYF.

This clone was detected a few times. The chain joins TRBV6-5 to TRBJ1-1; 9 positions agree with TRBD1. The CDR3 has 13 amino acids. Losses at the gene ends were 5 bases for V and 5 bases for J; bases not matched to a gene: 3. Germline V gives CDR1 MNHEY, CDR2 SVGAGI. This CDR3 is CASSLDRGTEAFF. The CDR3 DNA reads as TGTGCCAGCAGTCTGGACAGGGGAACTGAAGCTTTCTTT.

V and J are TRBV5-8 and TRBJ2-1; TRBD1 matches at 8 bases. The CDR3 totals 14 residues. The germline gives CDR1 SGHTS, CDR2 YDEGEE. V trimming: 4 bases; J trimming: 4 bases; junction bases outside the gene matches: 4. CDR3 loop: CASSRTGLYNEQFF. The DNA of the CDR3 is TGTGCCAGCAGCCGGACAGGGCTGTACAATGAGCAGTTCTTC.

The genes are TRBV27 and TRBJ2-7; TRBD1 matches at 9 bases. The CDR3 is made up of 15 amino acids. V gave up 4 bases and J gave up 3 bases; unmatched junction bases: 7. Germline V lookup: CDR1 MNHEY, CDR2 SMNVEV (reference sequence). The CDR3 nucleotides are TGTGCCAGCAGTTCACCGACAGGGGGACTCTACGAGCAGTACTTC. Translating it yields CASSSPTGGLYEQYF.